This T cell receptor (beta chain) was identified in a study of graft-versus-host responses after intestinal transplantation. The table came from immunoSEQ multiplex PCR; TCRdb's copy has only in-frame clones and leaves some out. Of tens of thousands of clones listed, roughly 88% are singletons. Comment on this clone: Antigen: not known.

Study-wide points: Those patients showing graft-donor T cell macrochimerism displayed high graft-versus-host to host-versus-graft clonal ratios in allografts. Detected in recipient marrow were GvH clones, some of which were first observed in ileum or blood.

V lost 4 bases to trimming and J lost 6 bases; unmatched junction nucleotides: 12. The length of the CDR3 is 17 residues. CDR1 and CDR2 from the germline V gene are SGHRS and YFSETQ. The V call is TRBV5-1, the J call TRBJ2-1; 11 positions agree with TRBD2. The origin of this receptor is a human donor who received an intestinal transplant. The sample in question was unstimulated CD4+ T cells sorted from spleen or lymph node cells, obtained before intestinal transplant. In DNA form, the CDR3 reads TGCGCCAGCAGCCTCCCGACTAGCGGGGTCCGAGGCAATGAGCAGTTCTTC. Amino acid sequence: CASSLPTSGVRGNEQFF.